This T cell receptor beta chain was captured by sequencing in a study of blood T cell repertoires in COVID-19. In the study's own analysis: Amplification of reference gene primers was used by the study to estimate nucleated cell counts. Clones were read by immunoSEQ multiplex PCR, and TCRdb kept only the in-frame ones, dropping some. V, J and clone size are taken as reported in that table, and D and trimming were inferred from the DNA itself. Of around 100,000 clones detected, around nine tenths appear once; the ten largest clones hold more than 15%. The CDR3 is 15 residues long. With 4 bases removed from V and 3 bases from J, the gap between germline ends came to 13 bases. Germline values: CDR1 SNHLY, CDR2 FYNNEI.

The chain carries TRBV2 and TRBJ1-5; D gene ambiguous. The TCR comes from a woman of 80 years or more in a cohort sampled during active COVID-19. The specimen was peripheral blood. CDR3 bases: TGTGCCAGCAGTGTGGAGCTTCAGTCCAATCAGCCCCAGCATTTT. It is translated as CASSVELQSNQPQHF. The full variable domain, rest sourced from reference TRBV2 and TRBJ1-5, is EPEVTQTPSHQVTQMGQEVILRCVPISNHLYFYWYRQILGQKVEFLVSFYNNEISEKSEIFDDQFSVERPDGSNFTLKIRSTKLEDSAMYFCASSVELQSNQPQHFGDGTRLSIL.